Each of the 4 T cell receptor beta chains below was sequenced from the same sample in a study of blood T cell repertoires in COVID-19. Measured with immunoSEQ multiplex PCR; TCRdb has only the in-frame clones, and not every one. Here the sample spans about 170,000 clones, about 86% being singletons. Sequenced: peripheral blood. These receptors were obtained from a woman aged 55-75 years with COVID-19, enrolled during active disease.

The J gene is TRBJ1-5, the V gene TRBV2; D unclear. V shed 2 bases and J shed 2 bases, with 10 bases lying between them. The CDR3 length is 15 residues. Germline V gene data show CDR1 as SNHLY and CDR2 as FYNNEI. CDR3 protein: CASSEIISGNQPQHF. The CDR3 DNA is TGTGCCAGCAGTGAAATAATTAGTGGCAATCAGCCCCAGCATTTT.

The table lists this clone with a count of one. The chain combines TRBV5-5 with TRBJ1-2, with a possible D match to TRBD1 (5 bases). The CDR3 is made up of 13 amino acids. Trimming shortened V by 4 bases and J by 8 bases, and 15 bases separated the two germline ends. Per the germline V gene, CDR1 is SGHKS and CDR2 is YYEKEE (reference sequence). The CDR3 spells CASSPVREGGYTF. As DNA, the CDR3 is TGTGCCAGCAGCCCCGTCCGGGAGGGGGGCTACACCTTC.

The rearrangement joins TRBV5-6 to TRBJ2-3, with TRBD1 as a possible D gene (6 bases). Germline V lookup: CDR1 SGHDT, CDR2 YYEEEE. Deletions cut 0 bases from V and 1 base from J, with 9 bases between. CDR3 length equals 15 residues. CDR3 nucleotide sequence: TGTGCCAGCAGCTTGGCTGGGGGCGGCACAGATACGCAGTATTTT. It codes for CASSLAGGGTDTQYF.

The V gene is TRBV29-1, the J gene TRBJ1-1; no reliable D call. V was trimmed by 6 bases and J by 1 base, leaving 12 bases between them. Germline CDR1 reads SQVTM; CDR2 reads ANQGSEA. The CDR3 contains 13 residues. The CDR3 region is CSVDYGANTEAFF. The DNA for the CDR3 is TGCAGCGTCGACTATGGAGCGAACACTGAAGCTTTCTTT.